The source of this T cell receptor beta chain is a study of long-term antiretroviral therapy in people with HIV. Study-level findings and limits: Specimens of blood were obtained during about 2003 to 2017, possibly under older ART regimens. Although diversity increased after ART, it remained lower than in transplant donor controls.

This clone was counted a single time. No antigen is known for it. Survey-level immunoSEQ v3.0 assays were run. Sequencing efforts were directed toward 40,000-50,000 T-cell genomes per sample. Assay: immunoSEQ multiplex PCR; the TCRdb copy retains only in-frame clones and omits some. In the table there are 24,000 or so clones, approximately 80% of which are singletons. The V and J ends lost 6 bases and 5 bases respectively, with 7 bases between them. Germline CDR1 MNHEY, CDR2 SVGAGI. CDR3 length equals 11 residues. The TCR originated in a man aged 25-45 years with HIV. This chain uses TRBV6-5 with TRBJ2-5; D gene ambiguous. The source material was unsorted PBMCs, sampled roughly 4.5 years after starting antiretroviral therapy. DNA for the CDR3: TGTGCCAGCAGCCAGTCGGAGACCCAGTACTTC. It encodes CASSQSETQYF.